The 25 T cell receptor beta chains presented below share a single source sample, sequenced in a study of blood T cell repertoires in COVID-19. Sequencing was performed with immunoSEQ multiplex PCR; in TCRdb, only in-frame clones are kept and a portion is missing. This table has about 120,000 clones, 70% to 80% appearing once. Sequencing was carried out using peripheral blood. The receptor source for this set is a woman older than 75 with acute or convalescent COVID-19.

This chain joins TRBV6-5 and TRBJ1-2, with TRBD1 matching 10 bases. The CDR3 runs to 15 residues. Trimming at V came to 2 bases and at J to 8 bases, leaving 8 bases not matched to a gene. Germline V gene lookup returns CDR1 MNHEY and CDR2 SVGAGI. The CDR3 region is CASSYEGTGVRGYTF. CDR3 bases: TGTGCCAGCAGTTACGAAGGGACAGGGGTTAGAGGCTACACCTTC.

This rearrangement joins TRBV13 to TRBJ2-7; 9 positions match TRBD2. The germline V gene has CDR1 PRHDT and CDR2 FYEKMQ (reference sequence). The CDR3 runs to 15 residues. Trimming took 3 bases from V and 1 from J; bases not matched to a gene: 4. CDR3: CASSLGGRASYEQYF. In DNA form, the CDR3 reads TGTGCCAGCAGCTTGGGCGGGAGGGCATCCTACGAGCAGTACTTC.

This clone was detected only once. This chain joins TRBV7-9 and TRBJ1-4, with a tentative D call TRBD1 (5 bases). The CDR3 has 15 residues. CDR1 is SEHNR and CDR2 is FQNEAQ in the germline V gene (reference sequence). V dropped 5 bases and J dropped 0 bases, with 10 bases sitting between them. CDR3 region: CASSTLTATNEKLFF. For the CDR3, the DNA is TGTGCCAGCAGCACCCTGACAGCAACTAATGAAAAACTGTTTTTT.

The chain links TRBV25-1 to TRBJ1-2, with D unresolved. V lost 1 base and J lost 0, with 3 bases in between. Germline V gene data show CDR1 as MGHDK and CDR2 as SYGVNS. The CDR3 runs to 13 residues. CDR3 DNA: TGTGCCAGCAGTGAATCAGCTAACTATGGCTACACCTTC. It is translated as CASSESANYGYTF.

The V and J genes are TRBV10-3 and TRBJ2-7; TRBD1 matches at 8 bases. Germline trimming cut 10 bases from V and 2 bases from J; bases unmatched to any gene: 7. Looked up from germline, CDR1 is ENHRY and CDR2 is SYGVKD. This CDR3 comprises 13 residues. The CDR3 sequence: CATAGQATYEQYF. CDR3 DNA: TGTGCCACCGCGGGACAGGCTACCTACGAGCAGTACTTC.

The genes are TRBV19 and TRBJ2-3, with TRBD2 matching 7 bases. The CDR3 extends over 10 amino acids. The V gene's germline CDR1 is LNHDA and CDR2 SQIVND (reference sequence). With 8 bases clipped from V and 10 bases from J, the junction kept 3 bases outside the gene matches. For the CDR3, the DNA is TGTGCCAGTGGGAGGGGTGCGCAGTATTTT. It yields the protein CASGRGAQYF.

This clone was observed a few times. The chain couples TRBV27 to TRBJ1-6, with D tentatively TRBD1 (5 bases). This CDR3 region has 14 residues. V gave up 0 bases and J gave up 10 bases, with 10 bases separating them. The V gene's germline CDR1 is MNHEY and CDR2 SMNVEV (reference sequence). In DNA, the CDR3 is TGTGCCAGCAGTTTATCCCCAGGGTACTCACCCCTCCACTTT. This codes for CASSLSPGYSPLHF.

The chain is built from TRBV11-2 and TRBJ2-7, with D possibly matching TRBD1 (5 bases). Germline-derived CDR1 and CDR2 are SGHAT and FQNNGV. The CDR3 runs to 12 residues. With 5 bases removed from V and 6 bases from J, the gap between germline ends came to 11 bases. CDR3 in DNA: TGTGCCAGCAGCACCCAGGGCCTCGAGCAGTACTTC. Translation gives CASSTQGLEQYF.

Here the CDR3 reads CASSLGREGQPQHF. The CDR3 coding sequence is TGCGCCAGCAGCTTGGGCAGGGAGGGTCAGCCCCAGCATTTT. The V and J genes are TRBV5-1 and TRBJ1-5; D perhaps matches TRBD1 (5 bases). Germline CDR1 is SGHRS and CDR2 is YFSETQ. Trimming took off 0 bases at V and 6 bases at J, with 10 bases between the two ends. The CDR3 has 14 amino acids.

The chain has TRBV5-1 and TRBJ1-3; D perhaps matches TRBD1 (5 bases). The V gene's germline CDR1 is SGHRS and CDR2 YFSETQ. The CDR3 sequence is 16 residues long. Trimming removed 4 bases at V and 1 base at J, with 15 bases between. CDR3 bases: TGCGCCAGCAGCCGGGGGGTACGAACTTCTGGAAACACCATATATTTT. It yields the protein CASSRGVRTSGNTIYF.

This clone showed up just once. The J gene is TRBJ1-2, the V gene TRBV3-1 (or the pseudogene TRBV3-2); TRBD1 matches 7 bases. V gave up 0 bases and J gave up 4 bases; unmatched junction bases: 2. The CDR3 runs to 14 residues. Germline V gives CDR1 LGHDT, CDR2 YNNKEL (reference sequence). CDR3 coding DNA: TGTGCCAGCAGCCAAGATCCAGGGGGCTATGGCTACACCTTC. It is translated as CASSQDPGGYGYTF.

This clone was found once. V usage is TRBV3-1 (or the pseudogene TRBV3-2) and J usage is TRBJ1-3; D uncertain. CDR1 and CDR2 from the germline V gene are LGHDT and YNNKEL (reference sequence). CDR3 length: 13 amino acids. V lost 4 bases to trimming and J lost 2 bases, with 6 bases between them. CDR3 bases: TGTGCCAGCAGCCCCAGGACTGGAAACACCATATATTTT. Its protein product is CASSPRTGNTIYF.

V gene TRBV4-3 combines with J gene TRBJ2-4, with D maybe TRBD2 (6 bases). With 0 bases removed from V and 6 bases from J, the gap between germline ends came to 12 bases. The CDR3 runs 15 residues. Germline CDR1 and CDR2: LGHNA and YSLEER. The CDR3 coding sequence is TGCGCCAGCAGCCAAGAACCGTCGGAGGGAAACATTCAGTACTTC. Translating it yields CASSQEPSEGNIQYF.

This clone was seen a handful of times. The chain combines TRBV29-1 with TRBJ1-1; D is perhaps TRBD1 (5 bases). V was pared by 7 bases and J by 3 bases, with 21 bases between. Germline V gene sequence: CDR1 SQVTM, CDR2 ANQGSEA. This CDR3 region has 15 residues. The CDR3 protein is CSAEGPTGRDTEAFF. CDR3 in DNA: TGCAGCGCCGAAGGCCCGACTGGCAGGGACACTGAAGCTTTCTTT.

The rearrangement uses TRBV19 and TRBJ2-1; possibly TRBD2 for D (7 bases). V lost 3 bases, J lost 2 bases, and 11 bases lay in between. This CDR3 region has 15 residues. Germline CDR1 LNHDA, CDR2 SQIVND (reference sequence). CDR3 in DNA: TGTGCCAGTAGTATTGAGGGGGGGACCTACAATGAGCAGTTCTTC. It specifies CASSIEGGTYNEQFF.

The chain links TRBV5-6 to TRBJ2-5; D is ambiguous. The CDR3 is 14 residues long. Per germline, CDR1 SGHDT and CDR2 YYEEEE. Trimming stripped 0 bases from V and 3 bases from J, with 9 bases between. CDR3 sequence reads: CASSLGLQEETQYF. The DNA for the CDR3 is TGTGCCAGCAGCTTGGGGCTCCAAGAAGAGACCCAGTACTTC.

CDR3 in amino acids: CASSLSGGATEAFF. The CDR3 bases are TGTGCCAGCAGTTTATCGGGGGGTGCAACTGAAGCTTTCTTT. This chain uses TRBV27 with TRBJ1-1; weak D call: TRBD1 (5 bases). CDR1 is MNHEY and CDR2 is SMNVEV in the germline V gene (reference sequence). The V end was cut by 0 bases, the J end by 5 bases, with 10 bases between. The CDR3 loop spans 14 amino acids.

The CDR3 nucleotides read TGCGCCAGCAGCCCCGGGGGACGGTTCATGAACACTGAAGCTTTCTTT. This codes for CASSPGGRFMNTEAFF. V gene TRBV4-1 combines with J gene TRBJ1-1; D possibly corresponds to TRBD1 (5 bases). The CDR3 contains 16 residues. The V end was cut by 4 bases, the J end by 0 bases, with 15 bases between. The germline V gene has CDR1 MGHRA and CDR2 YSYEKL.

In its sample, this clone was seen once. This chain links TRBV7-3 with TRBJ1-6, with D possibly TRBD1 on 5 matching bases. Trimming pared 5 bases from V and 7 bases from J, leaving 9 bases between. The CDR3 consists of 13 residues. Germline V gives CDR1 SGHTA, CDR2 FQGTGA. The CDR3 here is CASSPDRNSPLHF. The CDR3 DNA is TGTGCCAGCAGCCCCGACAGAAATTCACCCCTCCACTTT.

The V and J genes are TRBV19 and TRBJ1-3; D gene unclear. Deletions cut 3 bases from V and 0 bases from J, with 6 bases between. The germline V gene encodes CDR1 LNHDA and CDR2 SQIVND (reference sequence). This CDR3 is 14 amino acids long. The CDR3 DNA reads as TGTGCCAGTAGTATCGGCGGCTCTGGAAACACCATATATTTT. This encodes CASSIGGSGNTIYF. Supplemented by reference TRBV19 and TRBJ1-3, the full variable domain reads DGGITQSPKYLFRKEGQNVTLSCEQNLNHDAMYWYRQDPGQGLRLIYYSQIVNDFQKGDIAEGYSVSREKKESFPLTVTSAQKNPTAFYLCASSIGGSGNTIYFGEGSWLTVV.

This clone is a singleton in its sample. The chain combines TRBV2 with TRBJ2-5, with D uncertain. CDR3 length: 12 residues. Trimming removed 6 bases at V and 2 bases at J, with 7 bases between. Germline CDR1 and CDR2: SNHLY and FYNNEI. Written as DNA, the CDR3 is TGTGCCAGCAGGGAGATACAAGAGACCCAGTACTTC. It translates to CASREIQETQYF.

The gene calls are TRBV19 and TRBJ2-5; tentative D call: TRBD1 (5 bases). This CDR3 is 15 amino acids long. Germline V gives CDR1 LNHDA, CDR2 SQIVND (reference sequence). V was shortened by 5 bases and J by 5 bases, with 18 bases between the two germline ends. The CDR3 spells CASSPAAGPPETQYF. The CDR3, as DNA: TGTGCCAGTAGTCCTGCTGCAGGGCCGCCGGAGACCCAGTACTTC.

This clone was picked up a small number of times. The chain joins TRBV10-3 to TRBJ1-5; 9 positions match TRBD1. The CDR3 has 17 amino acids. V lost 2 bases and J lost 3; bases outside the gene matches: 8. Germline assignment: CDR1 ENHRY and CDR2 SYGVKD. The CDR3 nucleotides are TGTGCCATCAGTGAGAGCCTACAGGGGGCATACAATCAGCCCCAGCATTTT. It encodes CAISESLQGAYNQPQHF.

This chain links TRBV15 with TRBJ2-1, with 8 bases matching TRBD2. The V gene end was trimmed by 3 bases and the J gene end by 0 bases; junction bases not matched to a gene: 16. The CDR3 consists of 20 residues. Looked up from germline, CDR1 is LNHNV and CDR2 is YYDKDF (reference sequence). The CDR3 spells CATSSGRSGNLLSSYNEQFF. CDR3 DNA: TGTGCCACCAGCAGTGGGCGTAGCGGGAATCTTCTGAGCTCCTACAATGAGCAGTTCTTC.

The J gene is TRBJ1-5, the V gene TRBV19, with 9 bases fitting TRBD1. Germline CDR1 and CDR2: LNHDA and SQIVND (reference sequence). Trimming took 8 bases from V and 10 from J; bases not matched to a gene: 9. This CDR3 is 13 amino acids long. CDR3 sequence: CASSTGGARPQHF. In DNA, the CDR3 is TGTGCCAGTTCGACAGGGGGGGCAAGACCCCAGCATTTT.